Each of the 30 T cell receptor beta chains below was sequenced from the same sample in a study of identical twins. TCRdb re-called the 5' RACE reads through MiXCR, storing one row per CDR3 protein. The data show 18,000 or so distinct CDR3 sequences, less than 70% seen once. Sample: memory (CD45RO+) T cells sorted from blood. Receptor source: a woman under 30 in good health. This table probably holds off-target reads from a library built for another chain.

This CDR3 is CASSLAGTPTDTQYF. The CDR3 DNA is TGTGCCAGCAGCTTGGCCGGGACTCCCACAGATACGCAGTATTTT. The chain joins TRBV5-4 to TRBJ2-3; tentative D call: TRBD2 (6 bases). CDR1 and CDR2 (germline): SGHNT, YYREEE (reference sequence). This CDR3 spans 15 amino acids. Between the trimmed V and J ends, which lost 0 bases and 2 bases, there was a span of 10 bases.

CDR3 in amino acids: CASSGALGIRNEQFF. CDR3 in DNA: TGTGCCAGCAGTGGTGCCCTCGGGATTCGAAATGAGCAGTTCTTC. This rearrangement joins TRBV12-3 or TRBV12-4 to TRBJ2-1; the D gene is possibly TRBD2 (5 bases). This CDR3 region has 15 residues. Trimming cost V 5 bases and J 7 bases, with 18 bases left between them.

J is TRBJ2-1 and V is TRBV6-5; 7 nucleotides agree with TRBD1. The CDR3 length is 15 residues. CDR1 and CDR2 from the germline V gene are MNHEY and SVGAGI. The junction had 12 bases not matched to a gene; V was cut back by 5 bases and J by 8 bases. The DNA for the CDR3 is TGTGCCAGCAGTAAAGGGGGCAGTATCATCGATGAGCAGTTCTTC. Translated, it gives CASSKGGSIIDEQFF.

The CDR3 nucleotides are TGTGCCAGCAGCCTAGCGCAGAGGGGCGCCTCTGGAAACACCATATATTTT. It is translated as CASSLAQRGASGNTIYF. The rearrangement uses TRBV3-1 and TRBJ1-3, with a weak D call TRBD1 (5 bases). The V gene lost 4 bases and the J gene lost 0 bases, with 16 bases spanning the gap. Germline assignment: CDR1 LGHDT and CDR2 YNNKEL (reference sequence). The CDR3 has 17 residues.

V gene TRBV7-8 combines with J gene TRBJ1-1; D is perhaps TRBD1 (5 bases). This CDR3 region has 12 residues. V lost 1 base and J 11 bases, leaving 11 bases between the germline ends. The germline V gene encodes CDR1 SGHVS and CDR2 FQNEAQ. The CDR3 DNA reads TGTGCCAGCAGCTTAGTTGACAGCAGGGCTTTCTTT. It specifies CASSLVDSRAFF. The complete variable domain, with remaining parts taken from reference TRBV7-8 and TRBJ1-1, reads GAGVSQSPRYKVAKRGQDVALRCDPISGHVSLFWYQQALGQGPEFLTYFQNEAQLDKSGLPSDRFFAERPEGSVSTLKIQRTQQEDSAVYLCASSLVDSRAFFGQGTRLTVV.

The genes are TRBV23-1 and TRBJ2-3; tentatively, D is TRBD1 or TRBD2 (5 bases each). TRBV23-1 is placed among ORFs of uncertain function. The CDR3 sequence is 16 residues long. The V gene lost 2 bases and the J gene lost 9 bases, with 21 bases spanning the gap. CDR3 bases: TGCGCCAGCAGTCAAGAGAGGGGCCCCAAAGGGAGAACGCAGTATTTT. Its translation is CASSQERGPKGRTQYF.

The V and J genes are TRBV11-2 and TRBJ2-2, with 10 bases matching TRBD1. This CDR3 spans 14 amino acids. Germline V gene sequence: CDR1 SGHAT, CDR2 FQNNGV. V gave up 5 bases and J gave up 5 bases; unmatched junction bases: 2. CDR3 amino acids: CASSRDRGTGELFF. As DNA, the CDR3 is TGTGCCAGCAGCCGGGACAGGGGAACCGGGGAGCTGTTTTTT.

This clonotype has just a few counts. The junction shows a germline mismatch at one end, possibly a read error. The V and J genes are TRBV12-3 or TRBV12-4 and TRBJ2-1; 7 bases fit TRBD2. This CDR3 region has 9 residues. The CDR3 bases are TGTGCCGTAGGGACTACCAAAAATTTC. Translation: CAVGTTKNF.

V usage is TRBV25-1 and J usage is TRBJ2-7; D may be TRBD2 (5 bases). CDR3 length: 16 amino acids. The germline V and J ends were trimmed by 0 bases and 0 bases, with 12 bases remaining between them. Germline CDR1 reads MGHDK; CDR2 reads SYGVNS. The DNA of the CDR3 is TGTGCCAGCAGTGAATATCGAGCGGAGAGCTCCTACGAGCAGTACTTC. It is translated as CASSEYRAESSYEQYF.

This chain connects TRBV18 to TRBJ2-1, with 12 bases matching TRBD2. This CDR3 is 16 amino acids long. J gave up 9 bases and V 5 bases, and 11 bases lay outside the gene matches. The germline CDR1 and CDR2 sequences are KGHSH and LQKENI. This CDR3 is CASSSGLAGPSGEQFF. The CDR3 DNA is TGTGCCAGCTCATCGGGACTAGCGGGCCCCAGCGGTGAGCAGTTCTTC.

The V call is TRBV29-1, the J call TRBJ2-1; perhaps D is TRBD1 or TRBD2 (6 bases each). Germline CDR1 reads SQVTM; CDR2 reads ANQGSEA. The CDR3 has 13 residues. Trimming stripped 8 bases from V and 8 bases from J, with 19 bases between. Written as DNA, the CDR3 is TGCAGCCTGGCGGTTGGAGGGGGAGATGAGCAGTTCTTC. Translation: CSLAVGGGDEQFF.

The chain employs TRBV7-2 and TRBJ2-1; 7 bases agree with TRBD1. This CDR3 spans 14 amino acids. The germline CDR1 and CDR2 sequences are SGHTA and FQGNSA. V was clipped by 4 bases and J by 6 bases; unmatched bases: 6. The CDR3 protein is CASSSSTGSNEQFF. The CDR3 DNA reads TGTGCCAGCAGCTCATCGACAGGGTCCAATGAGCAGTTCTTC.

The genes are TRBV7-2 and TRBJ2-1; D uncertain. Looked up from germline, CDR1 is SGHTA and CDR2 is FQGNSA. The CDR3 contains 15 residues. The V end lost 1 base, the J end lost 7 bases, and 14 bases lay between the germline ends. The chain's CDR3 is CASSLEAWRSNEQFF. In DNA form, the CDR3 reads TGTGCCAGCAGCTTAGAAGCGTGGAGAAGTAATGAGCAGTTCTTC.

V is TRBV19 and J is TRBJ2-7; 7 nucleotides match TRBD1. This CDR3 spans 15 amino acids. Germline V lookup: CDR1 LNHDA, CDR2 SQIVND (reference sequence). V shed 2 bases, J shed 4 bases, and the junction held 8 bases outside the gene matches. The CDR3, as DNA: TGTGCCAGTAGTATACGGACAGGAGAGTTTTACGAGCAGTACTTC. This codes for CASSIRTGEFYEQYF. Based on the CDR3 plus reference TRBV19 and TRBJ2-7, the full variable domain is DGGITQSPKYLFRKEGQNVTLSCEQNLNHDAMYWYRQDPGQGLRLIYYSQIVNDFQKGDIAEGYSVSREKKESFPLTVTSAQKNPTAFYLCASSIRTGEFYEQYFGPGTRLTVT.

The chain couples TRBV15 to TRBJ2-1; D may match TRBD1 or TRBD2 (5 bases each). The CDR3 is 14 residues long. The germline CDR1 and CDR2 sequences are LNHNV and YYDKDF (reference sequence). Trimming left V 0 bases short and J 6 bases short, with 9 bases between. The CDR3 is CATSRDIGTNEQFF. The CDR3 nucleotides read TGTGCCACCAGCAGAGATATTGGGACCAATGAGCAGTTCTTC.

V gene TRBV5-6 combines with J gene TRBJ2-1, with TRBD2 identical over 10 bases. The CDR3 consists of 16 residues. The V gene's germline CDR1 is SGHDT and CDR2 YYEEEE. The junction had 8 bases not matched to a gene; V was cut back by 3 bases and J by 5 bases. The CDR3 DNA reads as TGTGCCAGCAGCTCCCGACTAGCGGGCTTTCACAATGAGCAGTTCTTC. Its protein product is CASSSRLAGFHNEQFF. The variable domain in full, with the rest retrieved from reference TRBV5-6 and TRBJ2-1, is DAGVTQSPTHLIKTRGQQVTLRCSPKSGHDTVSWYQQALGQGPQFIFQYYEEEERQRGNFPDRFSGHQFPNYSSELNVNALLLGDSALYLCASSSRLAGFHNEQFFGPGTRLTVL.

The chain is built from TRBV15 and TRBJ2-7, with 7 bases that match TRBD2. Losses at the gene ends were 3 bases for V and 0 bases for J; bases not matched to a gene: 14. Germline V gives CDR1 LNHNV, CDR2 YYDKDF (reference sequence). The CDR3 spans 18 residues. The CDR3 DNA follows: TGTGCCACCAGCAGTGATATCTTACGGCTAGCGGACTCCTACGAGCAGTACTTC. It yields the protein CATSSDILRLADSYEQYF. Based on the CDR3 plus reference TRBV15 and TRBJ2-7, the full variable domain is DAMVIQNPRYQVTQFGKPVTLSCSQTLNHNVMYWYQQKSSQAPKLLFHYYDKDFNNEADTPDNFQSRRPNTSFCFLDIRSPGLGDTAMYLCATSSDILRLADSYEQYFGPGTRLTVT.

The chain is built from TRBV11-2 and TRBJ2-3; D remains unclear. The V and J ends lost 5 bases and 6 bases respectively, with 9 bases between them. The CDR3 runs 12 residues. Germline V gene sequence: CDR1 SGHAT, CDR2 FQNNGV. The CDR3 here is CASSQMGDTQYF. In nucleotides, the CDR3 is TGTGCCAGCAGCCAGATGGGGGATACGCAGTATTTT.

J is TRBJ1-2 and V is TRBV29-1; the D gene is possibly TRBD1 (6 bases). The CDR3 sequence is 12 residues long. The germline V and J ends were trimmed by 8 bases and 3 bases, with 13 bases remaining between them. The germline V gene encodes CDR1 SQVTM and CDR2 ANQGSEA. The DNA for the CDR3 is TGCAGCCTATACAGGGAATACTATGGCTACACCTTC. It specifies CSLYREYYGYTF.

CDR3 bases: TGTGCCAGCAGTGAAGGACTAGAAACAGATACGCAGTATTTT. This codes for CASSEGLETDTQYF. V usage is TRBV6-1 and J usage is TRBJ2-3, with a possible D match to TRBD2 (6 bases). CDR1 is MNHNS, CDR2 SASEGT, per germline. There are 14 residues in the CDR3. V lost 1 base and J 3 bases, leaving 8 bases between the germline ends.

This rearrangement joins TRBV7-2 to TRBJ2-7, with 8 bases matching TRBD2. The CDR3 extends over 15 amino acids. Germline assignment: CDR1 SGHTA and CDR2 FQGNSA. Trimming at V came to 4 bases and at J to 3 bases, leaving 8 bases not matched to a gene. CDR3 bases: TGTGCCAGCAGCTCCCAAGGGACTAGTATCTACGAGCAGTACTTC. Its protein product is CASSSQGTSIYEQYF.

The chain is built from TRBV20-1 and TRBJ2-1, with no clear D. Germline values: CDR1 DFQATT, CDR2 SNEGSKA (reference sequence). Trimming shortened V by 6 bases and J by 9 bases, and 24 bases separated the two germline ends. The CDR3 covers 15 residues. In DNA form, the CDR3 reads TGCAGTGCCCCGAATTTCCAAAATGGATATCGTGAGCAGTTCTTC. This sequence encodes CSAPNFQNGYREQFF.

This chain joins TRBV6-1 and TRBJ2-1, with TRBD1 matching 8 bases. Germline assignment: CDR1 MNHNS and CDR2 SASEGT. Germline trimming cut 5 bases from V and 5 bases from J; bases unmatched to any gene: 11. The CDR3 has 16 amino acids. The CDR3 is CASSRLPGTGNNEQFF. The DNA for the CDR3 is TGTGCCAGCAGTCGCCTCCCCGGGACAGGAAACAATGAGCAGTTCTTC.

The chain uses TRBV6-2 or TRBV6-3 and TRBJ2-5; D ambiguous. CDR3 length: 11 amino acids. The germline V gene has CDR1 MNHEY and CDR2 SVGEGT. Trimming removed 6 bases from V and 5 bases from J, with 7 bases in between. For the CDR3, the DNA is TGTGCCAGCAGGTCTAGGGAGACCCAGTACTTC. Its protein product is CASRSRETQYF.

The chain combines TRBV20-1 with TRBJ2-1; 7 bases line up with TRBD1. The germline gives CDR1 DFQATT, CDR2 SNEGSKA (reference sequence). The CDR3 contains 14 residues. Germline trimming cut 7 bases from V and 9 bases from J; bases unmatched to any gene: 15. The CDR3 is CSGHDRVSYGEQFF. The CDR3 DNA sequence: TGCAGTGGTCACGACAGGGTGTCTTACGGTGAGCAGTTCTTC.

V is TRBV11-2 and J is TRBJ2-1, with unresolved D. V was clipped by 0 bases and J by 2 bases, with 11 bases between them. CDR1 and CDR2 (germline): SGHAT, FQNNGV. The CDR3 totals 16 residues. The CDR3 loop is CASSLEVAATYNEQFF. Written as DNA, the CDR3 is TGTGCCAGCAGCTTAGAGGTCGCGGCTACCTACAATGAGCAGTTCTTC.

The chain employs TRBV7-9 and TRBJ2-1, with TRBD2 matching over 7 bases. V trimming: 3 bases; J trimming: 0 bases; junction bases outside the gene matches: 5. This CDR3 has 16 amino acids. Germline V lookup: CDR1 SEHNR, CDR2 FQNEAQ (reference sequence). For the CDR3, the DNA is TGTGCCAGCAGCTTTTCAGCGGGAAGCTCCTACAATGAGCAGTTCTTC. This sequence encodes CASSFSAGSSYNEQFF.

This clonotype was recorded a few times. This chain joins TRBV6-2 or TRBV6-3 and TRBJ2-5; the match to TRBD1 covers 7 bases. This CDR3 comprises 14 residues. V shed 4 bases and J 5 bases; nucleotides not matched to a gene: 7. Germline V gene lookup returns CDR1 MNHEY and CDR2 SVGEGT. The CDR3 region has the DNA TGTGCCAGCAGTTTACAGGGGCGCGGGGAGACCCAGTACTTC. Translated, it gives CASSLQGRGETQYF.

This sequence joins TRBV2 and TRBJ2-5, with 11 bases fitting TRBD2. This CDR3 spans 16 amino acids. CDR1 and CDR2 (germline): SNHLY, FYNNEI. V dropped 6 bases and J dropped 0; count of bases not matched to a gene: 6. CDR3 in DNA: TGTGCCAGCAGCCTCAGACTAGCGGGGTACCAAGAGACCCAGTACTTC. The encoded protein is CASSLRLAGYQETQYF.

This clonotype was detected a few times. The J gene is TRBJ1-2, the V gene TRBV11-2, with D maybe TRBD1 (5 bases). Trimming took off 5 bases at V and 8 bases at J, with 12 bases between the two ends. Looked up from germline, CDR1 is SGHAT and CDR2 is FQNNGV. This CDR3 comprises 12 residues. The chain's CDR3 is CASSLGTAGYTF. CDR3 sequence (DNA): TGTGCCAGCAGCCTGGGGACCGCGGGCTACACCTTC.